This T cell receptor (beta chain) was recovered during a study of blood T cell repertoires in COVID-19. The CDR3 contains 15 residues. The V and J ends lost 1 base and 4 bases, in that order; junction bases with no gene match: 4. Looked up from germline, CDR1 is MGHRA and CDR2 is YSYEKL. Methods used by the authors: Reference gene primer amplification gave estimated nucleated cell counts. Generated by immunoSEQ multiplex PCR, the TCRdb table keeps only in-frame clones and is missing some. The V and J calls and clone size are taken from that table; D and trimming were inferred from the DNA. The sample includes roughly 180,000 clones, 81% of them seen just once.

The material sequenced was PBMCs or T cells enriched from blood (not recorded which). The genes are TRBV4-1 and TRBJ2-3; 8 positions agree with TRBD2. The TCR comes from a woman between 40 and 50 years old with acute COVID-19. CDR3 protein: CASSQGPGGADTQYF. CDR3 coding DNA: TGCGCCAGCAGCCAAGGGCCGGGGGGGGCAGATACGCAGTATTTT.